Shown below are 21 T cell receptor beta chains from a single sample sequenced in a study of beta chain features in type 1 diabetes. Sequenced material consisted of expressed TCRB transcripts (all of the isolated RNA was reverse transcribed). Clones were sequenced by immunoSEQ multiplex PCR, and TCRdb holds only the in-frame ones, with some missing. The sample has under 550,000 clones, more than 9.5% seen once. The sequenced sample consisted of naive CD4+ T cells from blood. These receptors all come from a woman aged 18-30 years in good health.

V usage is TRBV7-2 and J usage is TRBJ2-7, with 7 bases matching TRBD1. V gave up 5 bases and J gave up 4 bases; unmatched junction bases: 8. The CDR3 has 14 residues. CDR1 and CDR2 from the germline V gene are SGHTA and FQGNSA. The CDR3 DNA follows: TGTGCCAGCAGCCGACAGGGTACATCATACGAGCAGTACTTC. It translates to CASSRQGTSYEQYF.

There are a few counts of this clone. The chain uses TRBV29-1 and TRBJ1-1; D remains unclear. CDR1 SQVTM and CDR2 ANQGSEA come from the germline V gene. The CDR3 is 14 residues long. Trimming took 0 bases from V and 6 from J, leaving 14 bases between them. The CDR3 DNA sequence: TGCAGCGTTGAAGATGACCTTTTGTTCGCTGAAGCTTTCTTT. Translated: CSVEDDLLFAEAFF.

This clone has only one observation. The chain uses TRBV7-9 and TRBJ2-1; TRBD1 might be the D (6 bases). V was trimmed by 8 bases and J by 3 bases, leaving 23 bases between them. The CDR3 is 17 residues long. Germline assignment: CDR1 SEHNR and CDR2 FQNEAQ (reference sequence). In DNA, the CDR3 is TGTGCCAGCCGACCCACAGGGCCAGATCAGCTCTACAATGAGCAGTTCTTC. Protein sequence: CASRPTGPDQLYNEQFF.

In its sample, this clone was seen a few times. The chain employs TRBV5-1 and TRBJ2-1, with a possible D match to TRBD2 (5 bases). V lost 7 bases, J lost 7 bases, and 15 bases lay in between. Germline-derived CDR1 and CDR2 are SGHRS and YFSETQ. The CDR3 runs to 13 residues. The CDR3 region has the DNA TGCGCCAGCCGAAACTCTGGCGGGAATGAGCAGTTCTTC. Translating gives CASRNSGGNEQFF.

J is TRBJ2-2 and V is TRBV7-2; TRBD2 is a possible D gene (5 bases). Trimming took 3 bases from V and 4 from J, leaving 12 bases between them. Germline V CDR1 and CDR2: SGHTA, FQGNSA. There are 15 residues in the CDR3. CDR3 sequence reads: CASSFGGAGTGELFF. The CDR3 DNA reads TGTGCCAGCAGCTTCGGTGGCGCGGGCACCGGGGAGCTGTTTTTT.

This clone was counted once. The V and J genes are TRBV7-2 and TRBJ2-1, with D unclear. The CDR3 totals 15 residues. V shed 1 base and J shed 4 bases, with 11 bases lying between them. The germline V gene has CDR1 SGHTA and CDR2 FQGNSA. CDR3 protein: CASSLVGNGYNEQFF. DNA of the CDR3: TGTGCCAGCAGCTTAGTGGGGAACGGGTACAATGAGCAGTTCTTC.

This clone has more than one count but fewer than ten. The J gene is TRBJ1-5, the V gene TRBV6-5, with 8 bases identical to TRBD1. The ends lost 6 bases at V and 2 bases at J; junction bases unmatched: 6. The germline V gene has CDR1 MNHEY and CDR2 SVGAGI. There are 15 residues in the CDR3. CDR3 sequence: CASRPDRGGNQPQHF. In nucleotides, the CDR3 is TGTGCCAGCAGACCCGACAGGGGTGGCAATCAGCCCCAGCATTTT.

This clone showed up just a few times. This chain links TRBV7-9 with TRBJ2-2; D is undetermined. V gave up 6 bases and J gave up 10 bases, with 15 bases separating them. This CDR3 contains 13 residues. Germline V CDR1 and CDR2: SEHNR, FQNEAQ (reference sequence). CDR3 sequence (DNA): TGTGCCAGCAGTTGGCGCGGTTCTCCGGAGCTGTTTTTT. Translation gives CASSWRGSPELFF.

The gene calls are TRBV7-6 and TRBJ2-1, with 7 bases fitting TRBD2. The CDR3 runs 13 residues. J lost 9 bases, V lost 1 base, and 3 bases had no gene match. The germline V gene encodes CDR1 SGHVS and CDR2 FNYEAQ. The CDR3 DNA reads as TGTGCCAGCAGCTTAGTATCGGGAGGTGAGCAGTTCTTC. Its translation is CASSLVSGGEQFF.

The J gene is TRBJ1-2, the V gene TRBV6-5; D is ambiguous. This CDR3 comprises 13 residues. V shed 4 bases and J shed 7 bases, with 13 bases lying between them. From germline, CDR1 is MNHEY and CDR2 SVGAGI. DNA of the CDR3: TGTGCCAGCAGTTCTCTAACCCTGGGTGGCTACACCTTC. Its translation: CASSSLTLGGYTF.

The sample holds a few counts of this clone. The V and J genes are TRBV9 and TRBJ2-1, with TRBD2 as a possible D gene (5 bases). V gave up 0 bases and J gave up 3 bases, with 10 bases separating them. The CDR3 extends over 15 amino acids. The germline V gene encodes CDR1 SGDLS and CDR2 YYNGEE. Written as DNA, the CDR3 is TGTGCCAGCAGCGTAGTTGAGGGCTTCTACAATGAGCAGTTCTTC. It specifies CASSVVEGFYNEQFF.

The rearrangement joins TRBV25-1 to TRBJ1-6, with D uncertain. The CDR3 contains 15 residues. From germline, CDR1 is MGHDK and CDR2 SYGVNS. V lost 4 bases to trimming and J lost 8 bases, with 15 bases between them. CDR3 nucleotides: TGTGCCAGCAGTGTTACGGGAGGATCGGATTCACCCCTCCACTTT. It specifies CASSVTGGSDSPLHF.

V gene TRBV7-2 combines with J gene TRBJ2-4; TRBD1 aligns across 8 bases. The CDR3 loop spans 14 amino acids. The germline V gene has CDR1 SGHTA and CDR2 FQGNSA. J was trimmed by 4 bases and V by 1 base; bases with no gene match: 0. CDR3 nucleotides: TGTGCCAGCAGCTTAGGGGACAGGAAAAACATTCAGTACTTC. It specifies CASSLGDRKNIQYF.

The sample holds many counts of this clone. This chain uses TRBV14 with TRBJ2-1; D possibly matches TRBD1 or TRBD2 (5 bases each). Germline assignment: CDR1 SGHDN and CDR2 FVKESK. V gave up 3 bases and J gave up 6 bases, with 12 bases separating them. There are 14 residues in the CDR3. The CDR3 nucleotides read TGTGCCAGCAGCCAGATCACTAGGGGCAATGAGCAGTTCTTC. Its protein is CASSQITRGNEQFF.

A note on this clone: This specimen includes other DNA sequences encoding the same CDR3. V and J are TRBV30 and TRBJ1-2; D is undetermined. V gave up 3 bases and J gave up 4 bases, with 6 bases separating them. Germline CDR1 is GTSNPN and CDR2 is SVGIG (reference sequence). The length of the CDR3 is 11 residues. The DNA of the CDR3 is TGTGCCTGGAGCGCCGGCTATGGCTACACCTTC. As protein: CAWSAGYGYTF.

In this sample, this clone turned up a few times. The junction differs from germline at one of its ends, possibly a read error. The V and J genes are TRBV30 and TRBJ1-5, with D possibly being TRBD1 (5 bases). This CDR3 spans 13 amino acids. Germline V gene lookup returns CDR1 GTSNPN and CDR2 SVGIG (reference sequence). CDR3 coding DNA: TGTGCCTTGAGTATTGGACAACATCAGCCCCAGCATTTT. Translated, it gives CALSIGQHQPQHF. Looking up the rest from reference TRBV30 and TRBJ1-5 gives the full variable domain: SQTIHQWPATLVQPVGSPLSLECTVEGTSNPNLYWYRQAAGRGLQLLFYSVGIGQISSEVPQNLSASRPQDRQFILSSKKLLLSDSGFYLCALSIGQHQPQHFGDGTRLSIL.

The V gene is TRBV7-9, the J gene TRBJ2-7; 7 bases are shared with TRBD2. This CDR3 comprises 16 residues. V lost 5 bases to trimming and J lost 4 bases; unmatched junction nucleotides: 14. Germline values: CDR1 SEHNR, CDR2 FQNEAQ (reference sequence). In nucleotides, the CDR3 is TGTGCCAGCAGCCCAGTGGGGCAGGGAGGGACTTACGAGCAGTACTTC. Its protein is CASSPVGQGGTYEQYF.

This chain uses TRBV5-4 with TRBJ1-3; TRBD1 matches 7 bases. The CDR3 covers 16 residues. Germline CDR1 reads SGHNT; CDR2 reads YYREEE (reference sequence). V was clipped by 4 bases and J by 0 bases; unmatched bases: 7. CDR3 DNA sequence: TGTGCCAGCAGCGTGCAAGGGACAGTCTCTGGAAACACCATATATTTT. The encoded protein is CASSVQGTVSGNTIYF.

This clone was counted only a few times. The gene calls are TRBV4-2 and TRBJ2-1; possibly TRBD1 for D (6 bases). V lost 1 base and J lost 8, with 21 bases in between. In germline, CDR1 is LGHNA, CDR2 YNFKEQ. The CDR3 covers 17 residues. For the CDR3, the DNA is TGTGCCAGCAGCCAAGTTGGTGGGGGCCGTTCGTTCTATGAGCAGTTCTTC. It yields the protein CASSQVGGGRSFYEQFF.

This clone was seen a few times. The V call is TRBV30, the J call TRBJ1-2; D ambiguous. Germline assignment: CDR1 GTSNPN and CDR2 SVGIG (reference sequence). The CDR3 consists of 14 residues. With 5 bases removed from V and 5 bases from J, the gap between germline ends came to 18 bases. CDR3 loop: CAWDKDMYPYGYTF. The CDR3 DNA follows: TGTGCCTGGGACAAAGATATGTACCCGTATGGCTACACCTTC.

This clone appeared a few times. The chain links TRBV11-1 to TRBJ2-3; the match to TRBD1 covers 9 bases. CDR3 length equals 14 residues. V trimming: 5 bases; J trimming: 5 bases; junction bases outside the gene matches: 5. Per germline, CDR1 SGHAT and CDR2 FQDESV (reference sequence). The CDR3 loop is CASSGTGSLDTQYF. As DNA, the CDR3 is TGTGCCAGCAGCGGGACAGGGTCCCTAGATACGCAGTATTTT.